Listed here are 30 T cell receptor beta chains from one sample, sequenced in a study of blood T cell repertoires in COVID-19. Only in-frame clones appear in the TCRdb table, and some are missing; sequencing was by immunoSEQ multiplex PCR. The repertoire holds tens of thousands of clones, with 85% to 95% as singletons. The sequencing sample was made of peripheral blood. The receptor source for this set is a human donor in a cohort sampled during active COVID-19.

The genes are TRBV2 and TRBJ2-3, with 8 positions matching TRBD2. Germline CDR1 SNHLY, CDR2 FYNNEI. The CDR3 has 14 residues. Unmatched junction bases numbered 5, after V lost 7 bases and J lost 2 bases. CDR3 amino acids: CASILAVSTDTQYF. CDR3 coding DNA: TGTGCCAGCATACTAGCGGTATCCACAGATACGCAGTATTTT.

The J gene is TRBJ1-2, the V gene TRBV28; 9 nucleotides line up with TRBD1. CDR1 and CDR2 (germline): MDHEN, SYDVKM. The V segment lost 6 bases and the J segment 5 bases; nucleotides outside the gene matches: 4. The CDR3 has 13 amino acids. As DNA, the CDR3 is TGTGCCAGCAGCACAGGGGGCTGGTATGGCTACACCTTC. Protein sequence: CASSTGGWYGYTF.

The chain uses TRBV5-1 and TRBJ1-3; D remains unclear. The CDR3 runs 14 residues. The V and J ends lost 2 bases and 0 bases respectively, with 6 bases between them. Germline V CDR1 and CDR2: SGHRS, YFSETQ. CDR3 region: CASSFSVSGNTIYF. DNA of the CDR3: TGCGCCAGCAGCTTTTCGGTCTCTGGAAACACCATATATTTT.

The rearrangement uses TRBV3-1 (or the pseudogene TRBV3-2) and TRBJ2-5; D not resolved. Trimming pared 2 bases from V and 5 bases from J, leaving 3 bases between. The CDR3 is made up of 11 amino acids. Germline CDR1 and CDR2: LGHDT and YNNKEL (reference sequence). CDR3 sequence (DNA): TGTGCCAGCAGCCAATCGGAGACCCAGTACTTC. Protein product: CASSQSETQYF.

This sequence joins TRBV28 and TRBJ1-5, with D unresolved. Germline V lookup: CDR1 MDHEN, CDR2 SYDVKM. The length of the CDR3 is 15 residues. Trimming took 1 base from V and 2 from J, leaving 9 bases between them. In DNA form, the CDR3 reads TGTGCCAGCAGTTTATTTGGAGGGCGCAATCAGCCCCAGCATTTT. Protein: CASSLFGGRNQPQHF.

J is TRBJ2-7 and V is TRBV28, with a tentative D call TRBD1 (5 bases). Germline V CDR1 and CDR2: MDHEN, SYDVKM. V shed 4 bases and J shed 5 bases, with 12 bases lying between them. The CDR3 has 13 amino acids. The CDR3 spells CASSSPTGHEQYF. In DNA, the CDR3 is TGTGCCAGCAGTTCCCCCACAGGCCACGAGCAGTACTTC.

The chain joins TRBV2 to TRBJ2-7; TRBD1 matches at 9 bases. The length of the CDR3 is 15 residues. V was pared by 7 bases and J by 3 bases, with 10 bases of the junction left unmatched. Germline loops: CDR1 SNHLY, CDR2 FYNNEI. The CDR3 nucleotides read TGTGCCAGCAAGAGGGAGGGACAGGGATTCTACGAGCAGTACTTC. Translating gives CASKREGQGFYEQYF.

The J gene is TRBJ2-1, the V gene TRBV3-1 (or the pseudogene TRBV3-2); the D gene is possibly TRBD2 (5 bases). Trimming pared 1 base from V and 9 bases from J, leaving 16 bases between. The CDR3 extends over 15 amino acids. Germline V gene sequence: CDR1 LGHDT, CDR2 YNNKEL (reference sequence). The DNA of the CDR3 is TGTGCCAGCAGCCAAGCACTAGTATTTCGGGGTGAGCAGTTCTTC. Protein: CASSQALVFRGEQFF.

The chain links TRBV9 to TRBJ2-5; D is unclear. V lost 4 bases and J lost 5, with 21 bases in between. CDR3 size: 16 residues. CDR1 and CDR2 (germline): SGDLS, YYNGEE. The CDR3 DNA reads TGTGCCAGCAGCAATAACCCGTTCTCCGCCCGGGAGACCCAGTACTTC. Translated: CASSNNPFSARETQYF.

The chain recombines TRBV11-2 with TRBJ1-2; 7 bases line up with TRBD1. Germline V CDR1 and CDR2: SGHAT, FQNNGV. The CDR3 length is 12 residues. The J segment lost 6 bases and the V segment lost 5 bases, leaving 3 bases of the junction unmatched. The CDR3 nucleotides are TGTGCCAGCAGCACAGGACAGGATGGCTACACCTTC. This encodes CASSTGQDGYTF.

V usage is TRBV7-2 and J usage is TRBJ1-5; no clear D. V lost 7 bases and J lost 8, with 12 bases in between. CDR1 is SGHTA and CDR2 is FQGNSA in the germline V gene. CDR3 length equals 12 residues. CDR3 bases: TGTGCCAGCACCACCCCCTCGGAGCCCCAGCATTTT. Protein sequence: CASTTPSEPQHF.

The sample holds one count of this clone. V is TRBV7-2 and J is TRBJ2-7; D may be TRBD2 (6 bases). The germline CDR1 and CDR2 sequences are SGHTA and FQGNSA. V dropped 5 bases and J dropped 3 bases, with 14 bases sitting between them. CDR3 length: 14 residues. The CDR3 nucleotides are TGTGCCAGCAGCATGCAGGAGGGAAGCTACGAGCAGTACTTC. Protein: CASSMQEGSYEQYF. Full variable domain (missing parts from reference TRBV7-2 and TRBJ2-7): GAGVSQSPSNKVTEKGKDVELRCDPISGHTALYWYRQSLGQGLEFLIYFQGNSAPDKSGLPSDRFSAERTGGSVSTLTIQRTQQEDSAVYLCASSMQEGSYEQYFGPGTRLTVT.

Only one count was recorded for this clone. The CDR3 DNA is TGCGCCAGCAGCCAAGCGGACAGAGCTACCTATGGCTACACCTTC. This codes for CASSQADRATYGYTF. The rearrangement links TRBV4-1 to TRBJ1-2, with D perhaps matching TRBD1 (6 bases). The CDR3 totals 15 residues. From germline, CDR1 is MGHRA and CDR2 YSYEKL. Trimming left V 1 base short and J 4 bases short, with 13 bases between.

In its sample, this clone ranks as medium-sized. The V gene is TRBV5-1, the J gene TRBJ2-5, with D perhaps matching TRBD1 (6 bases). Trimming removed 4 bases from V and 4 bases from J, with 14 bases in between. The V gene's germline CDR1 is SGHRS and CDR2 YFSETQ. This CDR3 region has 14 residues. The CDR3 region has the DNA TGCGCCAGCAGCCCTGGGGGCAGAGTAGAGACCCAGTACTTC. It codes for CASSPGGRVETQYF.

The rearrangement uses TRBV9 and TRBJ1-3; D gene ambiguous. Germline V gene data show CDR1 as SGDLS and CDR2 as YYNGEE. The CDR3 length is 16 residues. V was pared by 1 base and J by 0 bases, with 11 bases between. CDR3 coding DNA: TGTGCCAGCAGCGTATTTTCGCGGCACTCTGGAAACACCATATATTTT. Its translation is CASSVFSRHSGNTIYF.

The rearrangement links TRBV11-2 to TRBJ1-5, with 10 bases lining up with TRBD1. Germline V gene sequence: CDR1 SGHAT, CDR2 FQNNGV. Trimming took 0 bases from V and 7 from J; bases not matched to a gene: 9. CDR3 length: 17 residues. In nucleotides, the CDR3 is TGTGCCAGCAGCTTAGACCCGTCGGACAGGGGGAGCCAGCCCCAGCATTTT. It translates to CASSLDPSDRGSQPQHF.

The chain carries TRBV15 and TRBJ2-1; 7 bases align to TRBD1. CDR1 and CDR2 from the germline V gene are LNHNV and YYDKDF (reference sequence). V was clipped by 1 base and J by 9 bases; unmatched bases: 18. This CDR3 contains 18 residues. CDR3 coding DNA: TGTGCCACCAGCAGAGCGGTTATGGCAGGGGGTCGTGTTAGTGAGCAGTTCTTC. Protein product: CATSRAVMAGGRVSEQFF.

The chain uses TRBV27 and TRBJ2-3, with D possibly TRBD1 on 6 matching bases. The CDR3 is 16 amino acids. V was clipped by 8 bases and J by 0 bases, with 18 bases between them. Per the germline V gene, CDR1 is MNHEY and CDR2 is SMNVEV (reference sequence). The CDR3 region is CASGPAGALSTDTQYF. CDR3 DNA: TGTGCCAGCGGCCCTGCAGGGGCCCTTAGCACAGATACGCAGTATTTT.

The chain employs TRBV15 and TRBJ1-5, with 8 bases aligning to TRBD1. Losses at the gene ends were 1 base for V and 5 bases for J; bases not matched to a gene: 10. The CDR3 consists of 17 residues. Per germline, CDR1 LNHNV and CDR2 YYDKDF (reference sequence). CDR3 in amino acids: CATSRVWPGDRHQPQHF. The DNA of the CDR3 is TGTGCCACCAGCAGAGTTTGGCCGGGGGACAGGCATCAGCCCCAGCATTTT.

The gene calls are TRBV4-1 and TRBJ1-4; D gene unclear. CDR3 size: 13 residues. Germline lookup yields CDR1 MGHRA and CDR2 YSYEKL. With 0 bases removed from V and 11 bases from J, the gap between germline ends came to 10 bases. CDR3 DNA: TGCGCCAGCAGCCAAGATTCCCGAGATAAACTGTTTTTT. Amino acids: CASSQDSRDKLFF.

The CDR3 spells CASSREGYSPLHF. Written as DNA, the CDR3 is TGTGCCAGCAGCAGGGAGGGATATTCACCCCTCCACTTT. This chain joins TRBV6-5 and TRBJ1-6; possibly TRBD1 for D (5 bases). V lost 6 bases to trimming and J lost 8 bases, with 11 bases between them. The CDR3 contains 13 residues. Germline V gives CDR1 MNHEY, CDR2 SVGAGI.

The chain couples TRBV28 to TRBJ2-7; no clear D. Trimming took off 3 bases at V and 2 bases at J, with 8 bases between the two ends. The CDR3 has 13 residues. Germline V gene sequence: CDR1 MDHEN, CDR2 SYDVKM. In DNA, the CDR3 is TGTGCCAGCAGTTTTAGCAGAGCCTACGAGCAGTACTTC. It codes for CASSFSRAYEQYF.

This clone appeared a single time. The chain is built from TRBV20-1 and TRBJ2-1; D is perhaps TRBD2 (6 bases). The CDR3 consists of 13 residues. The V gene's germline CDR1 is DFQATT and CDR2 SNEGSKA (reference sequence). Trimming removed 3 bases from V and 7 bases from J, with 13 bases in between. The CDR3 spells CSASTGGQNEQFF. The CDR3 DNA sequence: TGCAGTGCTAGTACCGGAGGGCAAAATGAGCAGTTCTTC.

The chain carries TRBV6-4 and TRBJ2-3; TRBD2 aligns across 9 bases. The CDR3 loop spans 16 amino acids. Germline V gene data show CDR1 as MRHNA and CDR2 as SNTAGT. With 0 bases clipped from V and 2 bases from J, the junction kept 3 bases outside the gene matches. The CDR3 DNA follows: TGTGCCAGCAGTGACTCAATAGCGGGGGACACAGATACGCAGTATTTT. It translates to CASSDSIAGDTDTQYF.

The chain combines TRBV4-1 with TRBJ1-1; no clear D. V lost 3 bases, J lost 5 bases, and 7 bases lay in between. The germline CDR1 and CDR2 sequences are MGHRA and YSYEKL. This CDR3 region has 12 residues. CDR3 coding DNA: TGCGCCAGCAGCCATACGGGGACTGAAGCTTTCTTT. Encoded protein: CASSHTGTEAFF.

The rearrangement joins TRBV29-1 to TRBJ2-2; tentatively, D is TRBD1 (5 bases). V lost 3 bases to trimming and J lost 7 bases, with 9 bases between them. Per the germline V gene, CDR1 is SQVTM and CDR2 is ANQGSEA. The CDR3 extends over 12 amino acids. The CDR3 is CSVDRASGELFF. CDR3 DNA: TGCAGCGTTGACAGGGCGAGCGGGGAGCTGTTTTTT.

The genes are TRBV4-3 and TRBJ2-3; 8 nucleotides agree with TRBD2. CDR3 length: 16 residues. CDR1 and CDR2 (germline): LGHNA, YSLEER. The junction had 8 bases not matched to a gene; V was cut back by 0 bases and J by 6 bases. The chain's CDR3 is CASSQDLDGGADTQYF. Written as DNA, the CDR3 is TGCGCCAGCAGCCAAGATCTAGACGGGGGGGCCGATACGCAGTATTTT.

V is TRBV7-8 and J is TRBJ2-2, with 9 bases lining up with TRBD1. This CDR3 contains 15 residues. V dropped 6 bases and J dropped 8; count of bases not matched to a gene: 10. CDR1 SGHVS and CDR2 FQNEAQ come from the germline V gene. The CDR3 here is CASRQQGTGKGELFF. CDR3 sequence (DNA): TGTGCCAGCAGACAACAAGGGACAGGGAAAGGGGAGCTGTTTTTT.

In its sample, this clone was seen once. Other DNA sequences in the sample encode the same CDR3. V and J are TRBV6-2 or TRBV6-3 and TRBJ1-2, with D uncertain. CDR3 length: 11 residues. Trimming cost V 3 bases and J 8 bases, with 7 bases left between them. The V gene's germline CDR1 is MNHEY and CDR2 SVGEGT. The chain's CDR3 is CASSYRGGYTF. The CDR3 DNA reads TGTGCCAGCAGTTATCGGGGAGGCTACACCTTC.

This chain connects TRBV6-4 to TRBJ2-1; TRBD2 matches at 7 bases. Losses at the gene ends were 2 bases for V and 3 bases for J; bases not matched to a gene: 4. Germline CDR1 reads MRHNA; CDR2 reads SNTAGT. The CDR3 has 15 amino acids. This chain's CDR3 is CASSDTSGDYNEQFF. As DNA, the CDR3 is TGTGCCAGCAGTGACACAAGCGGGGACTACAATGAGCAGTTCTTC.